Presented here are 8 T cell receptor beta chains from one specimen sequenced in a study of T-cell reconstitution after alpha-beta-depleted transplantation in children. During its preparation, the TCRbeta library received unique molecular identifiers. TCRdb independently ran MiXCR on the PCR reads; one entry per CDR3 protein. The sample records about a million distinct CDR3 sequences, about 26% being singletons. The sequencing here drew on PBMCs, mostly from graft donor cells, taken 360 days after TCRalphabeta/CD19-depleted stem cell transplant. The receptors come from a boy in the first two years of life who had a stem cell transplant for SCID, so the T cells may come from the graft donor.

The V and J genes are TRBV12-3 or TRBV12-4 and TRBJ1-1, with D uncertain. Between the trimmed V and J ends, which lost 7 bases and 5 bases, there was a span of 17 bases. This CDR3 has 14 amino acids. This chain's CDR3 is CASTPAGPGTEAFF. The DNA for the CDR3 is TGTGCCAGCACCCCCGCGGGTCCCGGGACTGAAGCTTTCTTT.

In this sample, this clonotype turned up a few times. V usage is TRBV11-2 and J usage is TRBJ1-1; D is possibly TRBD1 (6 bases). This CDR3 has 15 amino acids. Germline V gene data show CDR1 as SGHAT and CDR2 as FQNNGV. V was cut by 5 bases and J by 4 bases, with 17 bases left in between. CDR3 loop: CASSRTGGPGTEAFF. The CDR3 bases are TGTGCCAGCAGCCGGACGGGGGGGCCAGGCACTGAAGCTTTCTTT.

This clonotype was observed once. This rearrangement joins TRBV24-1 to TRBJ2-5, with TRBD2 identical over 12 bases. CDR1 is KGHDR and CDR2 is SFDVKD in the germline V gene. V lost 4 bases to trimming and J lost 4 bases; unmatched junction nucleotides: 6. The CDR3 loop spans 16 amino acids. CDR3 protein: CATSDLTSGGGETQYF. CDR3 bases: TGTGCCACCAGTGACTTGACTAGCGGGGGAGGAGAGACCCAGTACTTC.

This chain joins TRBV5-1 and TRBJ2-3; TRBD1 matches at 7 bases. CDR3 length: 16 residues. The germline V gene has CDR1 SGHRS and CDR2 YFSETQ. The V gene end was trimmed by 4 bases and the J gene end by 5 bases; junction bases not matched to a gene: 13. As DNA, the CDR3 is TGCGCCAGCAGCCCAACTACAGGGGTTGGTGGAGATACGCAGTATTTT. This encodes CASSPTTGVGGDTQYF.

CDR3 DNA: TGTGCCAGCAAACCCCGGGACTACTCCTACGAGCAGTACTTC. Translating gives CASKPRDYSYEQYF. The rearrangement joins TRBV6-2 or TRBV6-3 to TRBJ2-7; 7 nucleotides match TRBD2. The CDR3 covers 14 residues. CDR1 and CDR2 (germline): MNHEY, SVGEGT. After removal of 7 bases from V and 0 bases from J, the junction contained 6 bases not matched to a gene.

The chain has TRBV9 and TRBJ2-1; D not resolved. Germline-derived CDR1 and CDR2 are SGDLS and YYNGEE. The germline V and J ends were trimmed by 2 bases and 4 bases, with 13 bases remaining between them. The CDR3 consists of 15 residues. As DNA, the CDR3 is TGTGCCAGCAGCGTCGACGTGTTCCTTTACAATGAGCAGTTCTTC. Translated: CASSVDVFLYNEQFF.

The V and J genes are TRBV28 and TRBJ2-4; perhaps TRBD2 as D (6 bases). The CDR3 extends over 16 amino acids. V was cut by 8 bases and J by 0 bases, with 17 bases left in between. Germline V gene lookup returns CDR1 MDHEN and CDR2 SYDVKM. CDR3 residues: CASQMRGPRAKNIQYF. CDR3 DNA sequence: TGTGCCAGCCAAATGCGGGGCCCTAGAGCCAAAAACATTCAGTACTTC.

V is TRBV18 and J is TRBJ2-5; D not certain. The CDR3 sequence is 15 residues long. With 5 bases removed from V and 5 bases from J, the gap between germline ends came to 18 bases. Germline values: CDR1 KGHSH, CDR2 LQKENI. The CDR3 DNA is TGTGCCAGCTCATCGTCGTCGCTGCTGGGCGAGACCCAGTACTTC. It is translated as CASSSSSLLGETQYF.